This TCR beta chain was obtained from a study of tumor and adjacent non-tumor tissue in lung cancer listed by TCRdb under 2018. Broadly, across the study: By cancer type, the cohort comprised 12 adenocarcinoma patients, a couple of squamous cell carcinoma patients and 1 small cell lung cancer patient. Among the roughly 15 patients, ages ranged from roughly 31 to 76 years, approximately ten were men and 5 were women, and disease was TNM stage I to III. A total of approximately 130,000,000 productive TCRbeta reads were generated by sequencing, corresponding to an average of roughly 4.1 million reads per sample. Bulk TCRbeta repertoires were compared between lung tumor tissue and matched distant non-tumor lung tissue obtained from over 13 lung cancer patients. Some 31 paired specimens, one tumor and one normal lung sample per patient, were profiled by TCRbeta CDR3 sequencing.

RNA was isolated from bulk unsorted tissue, and RNA quality was assessed with a NanoDrop ND-1000 and an Agilent 2100. All donors had newly diagnosed lung cancer, had not received prior chemotherapy, and were admitted for thoracic surgery in China between August and November 2014. The study excluded patients who had received radiotherapy or chemotherapy before or who had another cancer at the same time. Surgical tissue pieces of 1-2 cm3 were preserved in RNAlater solution and were kept at -80 degrees C until use. Receptors were amplified or captured by multiplex PCR. Reads for this sample came from an Illumina HiSeq 2500. Following protocols modified from ARM-PCR, the researchers constructed TCRbeta libraries through three rounds of nested PCR with primers (Table S4). Before sequencing, PCR products in the 200-500 bp range were cut out of the gel and cleaned up using the QIAquick gel extraction kit. The authors' pipeline ran thus. Trimmomatic was used to clean the reads, FLASH was used to merge the reads into complete CDR3 sequences, and MiTCR was used to assign the reads to V(D)J germline segments. VDJtools was used to compute clonal diversity as the inverse Simpson's index. In-frame sequences without a premature stop codon were defined as productive reads. TCRdb redid the processing of the public reads, applying fastp at Q25 and MiXCR, and retained in-frame beta chains. Entries are consolidated by CDR3 protein sequence, retaining the most common genes and DNA. These V and J calls rely on TCRdb rather than the paper's analysis. The sample profile shows 65,000 to 95,000 distinct CDR3 sequences; 80% of them were found once. The top ten constitute 10% to 15% of the sample.

Broader findings and caveats from the paper: Only approximately 16 patients were included in the cohort, and the need for larger samples and more detailed clinical data was noted by the authors. The methods do not name the sequencing platform or mention unique molecular identifiers. The top 100 clones made up a significantly larger cumulative share of the repertoire in normal lung than in tumor tissue. Significantly higher TCR diversity (inverse Simpson) was observed in tumor tissue than in normal lung tissue (approximately 430 vs 150, P = 0.0075, Mann-Whitney U test). Significantly higher TCR diversity was found in younger patients, and higher tumor TCR diversity was associated with shorter overall and disease-free survival. Because peripheral blood was not sequenced, blood TCRbeta repertoires in the lung cancer patients of the study were not examined.

In regard to this clonotype: No antigen is known for it. The junction differs from germline at one of its ends, possibly a read error.

The specimen sequenced was lung tumor tissue. The receptor comes from a woman aged 50 to 65 with non-small cell lung cancer.

The encoded CDR3 is CAIARGAYAQYF. The DNA sequence is TGTGCCATCGCACGGGGTGCCTACGCGCAGTACTTC. The sequence is built from TRBV10-3 and TRBJ2-7; the best D guess is TRBD2, with 5 bases matching. The CDR3 runs 12 residues from the cysteine to the phenylalanine. Left in the record is the CDR3 DNA by itself, 36 bases read in frame from the first base. CDR1 and CDR2 are read off the germline V gene as ENHRY and SYGVKD.